Reported below is one T cell receptor beta chain. Its antigen is undetermined. This specimen belongs to a study of T-cell memory formation after mild COVID-19. Findings and caveats of the study: Some clones that responded turned up in pre-infection memory, which suggests that cross-reactive memory joined in. Balance between CD4 and CD8 was seen in clones contracting day 15 to 85, and a CD4+ lean was seen in later expanders.

CDR3 length: 15 residues. The V end was cut by 1 base, the J end by 4 bases, with 13 bases between. cDNA libraries for TCR alpha and TCR beta, carrying sample barcodes and UMIs, came from 5'RACE with constant-segment primers. One entry per CDR3 protein results from TCRdb running MiXCR on the 5' RACE reads. Among some 600,000 distinct CDR3 sequences listed, around 16% were seen once. This receptor was taken from an adult woman who had mild COVID-19 (a few samples of this study predate the infection). Cell type and time point are not known. The chain uses TRBV12-3 or TRBV12-4 and TRBJ1-2, with TRBD1 as a possible D gene (6 bases). Sequences were obtained from PBMCs or a T cell subset sorted from them (not recorded which). CDR3 sequence reads: CASSLGGATSYGYTF. CDR3 bases: TGTGCCAGCAGTTTAGGGGGGGCCACCTCCTATGGCTACACCTTC.